The 20 T cell receptor beta chains below all came from one sample that was sequenced in a study of graft-versus-host responses after intestinal transplantation. These receptors have no identified antigens. Produced via immunoSEQ multiplex PCR; TCRdb's table is partial and in-frame only. This table has 90,000 or so clones, around 84% appearing once. This specimen was unstimulated CD4+ T cells sorted from spleen or lymph node cells, taken before intestinal transplant. These receptors originate from a human donor who received an intestinal transplant.

In its sample, this clone was seen a few times. V usage is TRBV9 and J usage is TRBJ2-5; a possible D gene is TRBD2 (5 bases). The ends were cut back, 4 bases at V and 1 base at J, with 14 bases in the middle. Germline-derived CDR1 and CDR2 are SGDLS and YYNGEE. This CDR3 region has 15 residues. The CDR3 protein is CASSQMSGVQETQYF. Written as DNA, the CDR3 is TGTGCCAGCAGCCAAATGTCCGGGGTCCAAGAGACCCAGTACTTC.

This chain joins TRBV29-1 and TRBJ2-6, with 7 bases aligning to TRBD1. CDR3 length equals 15 residues. Germline V gene lookup returns CDR1 SQVTM and CDR2 ANQGSEA. V was pared by 3 bases and J by 0 bases, with 2 bases of the junction left unmatched. The CDR3 spells CSVDQGVSGANVLTF. The CDR3 nucleotides are TGCAGCGTTGACCAGGGGGTCTCTGGGGCCAACGTCCTGACTTTC.

The chain employs TRBV4-1 and TRBJ2-1, with D tentatively TRBD2 (5 bases). The V and J ends lost 5 bases and 0 bases respectively, with 14 bases between them. CDR3 size: 16 residues. CDR1 and CDR2 from the germline V gene are MGHRA and YSYEKL. The CDR3 is CASSSIRGSSYNEQFF. CDR3 coding DNA: TGCGCCAGCAGCAGTATACGGGGAAGCTCCTACAATGAGCAGTTCTTC.

This chain uses TRBV6-1 with TRBJ2-1; 13 bases line up with TRBD2. V lost 4 bases to trimming and J lost 5 bases; unmatched junction nucleotides: 5. Germline values: CDR1 MNHNS, CDR2 SASEGT. There are 16 residues in the CDR3. Written as DNA, the CDR3 is TGTGCCAGCAGTGCTCGGACTAGCGGGGGTAACAATGAGCAGTTCTTC. As protein: CASSARTSGGNNEQFF.

The chain links TRBV6-5 to TRBJ2-6; tentatively, D is TRBD1 (5 bases). The germline V gene encodes CDR1 MNHEY and CDR2 SVGAGI. This CDR3 contains 14 residues. Trimming stripped 5 bases from V and 4 bases from J, with 9 bases between. CDR3 loop: CASSPGSGANVLTF. Written as DNA, the CDR3 is TGTGCCAGCAGTCCAGGGTCCGGGGCCAACGTCCTGACTTTC.

A single count supports this clone. V is TRBV11-2 and J is TRBJ2-1; possibly TRBD2 for D (5 bases). Germline CDR1 is SGHAT and CDR2 is FQNNGV. V dropped 1 base and J dropped 4 bases, with 11 bases sitting between them. There are 15 residues in the CDR3. CDR3 protein: CASSLVLAQYNEQFF. DNA of the CDR3: TGTGCCAGCAGCTTAGTTCTAGCTCAATACAATGAGCAGTTCTTC.

This clone was counted between two and nine times. The V and J genes are TRBV6-5 and TRBJ1-2, with D unresolved. CDR3 length: 16 amino acids. V lost 2 bases to trimming and J lost 3 bases, with 16 bases between them. The V gene's germline CDR1 is MNHEY and CDR2 SVGAGI. The CDR3 sequence: CASSYMARTGDYGYTF. CDR3 DNA sequence: TGTGCCAGCAGTTACATGGCTCGGACGGGAGACTATGGCTACACCTTC.

In its sample, this clone was seen once. The chain employs TRBV6-6 and TRBJ1-2; tentatively, D is TRBD1 (6 bases). Germline CDR1 is MNHNY and CDR2 is SVGAGI (reference sequence). Trimming cost V 0 bases and J 6 bases, with 14 bases left between them. The CDR3 sequence is 15 residues long. The CDR3: CASSYSDRLFDGYTF. The CDR3 DNA reads as TGTGCCAGCAGTTACTCTGACAGGCTTTTCGATGGCTACACCTTC.

The CDR3 nucleotides read TGCGCCAGCACACTAGCGGGAGTGGTCTATGAGCAGTTCTTC. Translating it yields CASTLAGVVYEQFF. The chain couples TRBV5-1 to TRBJ2-1; 11 bases map to TRBD2. Germline CDR1 is SGHRS and CDR2 is YFSETQ. This CDR3 has 14 amino acids. V shed 6 bases and J 8 bases; nucleotides not matched to a gene: 7.

CDR3 region: CASSWSGGPGTNEKLFF. In nucleotides, the CDR3 is TGTGCCAGCAGCTGGTCAGGGGGACCAGGAACTAATGAAAAACTGTTTTTT. The genes are TRBV9 and TRBJ1-4, with TRBD1 matching over 7 bases. Germline V gene data show CDR1 as SGDLS and CDR2 as YYNGEE. J lost 1 base, V lost 4 bases, and 10 bases had no gene match. This CDR3 region has 17 residues. Variable domain in full (rest from reference TRBV9 and TRBJ1-4): DSGVTQTPKHLITATGQRVTLRCSPRSGDLSVYWYQQSLDQGLQFLIQYYNGEERAKGNILERFSAQQFPDLHSELNLSSLELGDSALYFCASSWSGGPGTNEKLFFGSGTQLSVL.

The rearrangement links TRBV15 to TRBJ2-3, with 8 bases matching TRBD2. This CDR3 comprises 17 residues. The junction had 12 bases not matched to a gene; V was cut back by 4 bases and J by 3 bases. Germline values: CDR1 LNHNV, CDR2 YYDKDF (reference sequence). The CDR3 region has the DNA TGTGCCACCAGCACCGTTCGGGGGCGGGGGGTTACAGATACGCAGTATTTT. This encodes CATSTVRGRGVTDTQYF.

This clone was found once. The CDR3 bases are TGCGCCAGCAGTCCCGGACTAGCGGGACGAGAGACCCAGTACTTC. Amino acid sequence: CASSPGLAGRETQYF. This chain uses TRBV10-1 with TRBJ2-5; TRBD2 aligns across 12 bases. CDR1 and CDR2 (germline): WNHNN, SYGVQD (reference sequence). The CDR3 is 15 residues long. V was clipped by 5 bases and J by 4 bases; unmatched bases: 5.

The chain employs TRBV19 and TRBJ1-5, with D possibly matching TRBD1 (5 bases). Germline CDR1 is LNHDA and CDR2 is SQIVND (reference sequence). The CDR3 sequence is 13 residues long. The V gene lost 4 bases and the J gene lost 7 bases, with 11 bases spanning the gap. The CDR3 here is CASSTAGGQPQHF. CDR3 nucleotides: TGTGCCAGTAGTACCGCCGGGGGACAGCCCCAGCATTTT.

The V gene is TRBV6-6, the J gene TRBJ2-2; D is perhaps TRBD1 (6 bases). From germline, CDR1 is MNHNY and CDR2 SVGAGI (reference sequence). CDR3 length equals 13 residues. Trimming cost V 4 bases and J 8 bases, with 11 bases left between them. The CDR3 here is CASSSAGVGELFF. In nucleotides, the CDR3 is TGTGCCAGCAGTTCAGCAGGGGTTGGGGAGCTGTTTTTT.

In its sample, this clone was seen a few times. The chain combines TRBV15 with TRBJ2-3; D gene unclear. The germline CDR1 and CDR2 sequences are LNHNV and YYDKDF (reference sequence). CDR3 length: 15 residues. V lost 0 bases to trimming and J lost 2 bases, with 9 bases between them. CDR3 residues: CATSRDYQVTDTQYF. The CDR3 bases are TGTGCCACCAGCAGAGATTACCAGGTCACAGATACGCAGTATTTT.

J is TRBJ2-3 and V is TRBV7-9; possibly TRBD2 for D (6 bases). With 1 base removed from V and 6 bases from J, the gap between germline ends came to 11 bases. The CDR3 contains 14 residues. The germline V gene has CDR1 SEHNR and CDR2 FQNEAQ (reference sequence). CDR3 residues: CASSLGLASDTQYF. CDR3 sequence (DNA): TGTGCCAGCAGCTTAGGTCTAGCGAGTGATACGCAGTATTTT.

This chain uses TRBV6-6 with TRBJ1-5; D is unclear. The length of the CDR3 is 14 residues. V lost 6 bases to trimming and J lost 2 bases, with 11 bases between them. The germline CDR1 and CDR2 sequences are MNHNY and SVGAGI (reference sequence). The CDR3 coding sequence is TGTGCCAGCAGCCCGAGCGGGGGCAATCAGCCCCAGCATTTT. As protein: CASSPSGGNQPQHF.

The chain is built from TRBV9 and TRBJ2-5; D possibly corresponds to TRBD2 (7 bases). In germline, CDR1 is SGDLS, CDR2 YYNGEE. V was clipped by 1 base and J by 5 bases, with 24 bases between them. CDR3 length: 18 residues. For the CDR3, the DNA is TGTGCCAGCAGCGTAACCCCTTGGGGGGGCGGGGGTGGGGAGACCCAGTACTTC. Protein: CASSVTPWGGGGGETQYF.

The chain combines TRBV5-5 with TRBJ2-5, with TRBD1 matching 11 bases. The germline CDR1 and CDR2 sequences are SGHKS and YYEKEE (reference sequence). CDR3 length equals 14 residues. V lost 10 bases, J lost 5 bases, and 10 bases stayed unmatched. The CDR3 nucleotides read TGTGCCTCCAAGGACAGGGGGCATTACGAGACCCAGTACTTC. This sequence encodes CASKDRGHYETQYF.

This sequence joins TRBV6-5 and TRBJ2-7, with D possibly being TRBD1 (5 bases). V shed 4 bases and J shed 2 bases, with 15 bases lying between them. The CDR3 sequence is 15 residues long. CDR1 and CDR2 from the germline V gene are MNHEY and SVGAGI. CDR3 in DNA: TGTGCCAGCAGTTCTAGTTGGACACGAGCCTACGAGCAGTACTTC. Its protein is CASSSSWTRAYEQYF.